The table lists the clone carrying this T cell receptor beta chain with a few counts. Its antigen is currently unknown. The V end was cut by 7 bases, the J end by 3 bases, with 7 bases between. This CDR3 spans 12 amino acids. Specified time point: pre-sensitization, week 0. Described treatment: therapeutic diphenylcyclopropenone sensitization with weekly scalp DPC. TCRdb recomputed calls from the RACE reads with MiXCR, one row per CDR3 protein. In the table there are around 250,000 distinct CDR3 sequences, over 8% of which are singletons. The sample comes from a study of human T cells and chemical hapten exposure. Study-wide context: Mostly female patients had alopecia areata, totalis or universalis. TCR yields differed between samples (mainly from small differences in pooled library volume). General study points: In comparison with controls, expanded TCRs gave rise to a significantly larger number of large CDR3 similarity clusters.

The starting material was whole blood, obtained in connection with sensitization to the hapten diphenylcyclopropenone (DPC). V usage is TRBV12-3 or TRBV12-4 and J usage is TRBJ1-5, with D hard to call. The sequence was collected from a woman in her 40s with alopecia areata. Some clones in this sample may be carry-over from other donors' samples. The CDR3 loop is CASTANNQPQHF. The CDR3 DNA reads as TGTGCCAGCACCGCGAACAATCAGCCCCAGCATTTT.